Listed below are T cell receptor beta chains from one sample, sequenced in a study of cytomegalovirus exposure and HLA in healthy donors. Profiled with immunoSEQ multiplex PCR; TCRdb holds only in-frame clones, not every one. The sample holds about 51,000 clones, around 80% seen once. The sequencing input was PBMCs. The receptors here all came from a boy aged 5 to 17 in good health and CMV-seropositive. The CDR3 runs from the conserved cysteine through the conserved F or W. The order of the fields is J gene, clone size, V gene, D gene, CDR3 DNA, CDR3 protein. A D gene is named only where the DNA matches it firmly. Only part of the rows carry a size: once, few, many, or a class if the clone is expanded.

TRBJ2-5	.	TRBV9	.	TGTGCCAGCAGCGTAGGCCAGGTGATCCAAGAGACCCAGTACTTC	CASSVGQVIQETQYF
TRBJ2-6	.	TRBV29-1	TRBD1	TGCAGCGTGCGGACAGGGGGCACTGGGGCCAACGTCCTGACTTTC	CSVRTGGTGANVLTF
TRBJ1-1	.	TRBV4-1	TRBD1	TGCGCCAGCAGGGAGTTGACAGGGATCGGCACTGAAGCTTTCTTT	CASRELTGIGTEAFF
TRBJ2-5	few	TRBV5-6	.	TGTGCCAGCAGCCTCGCTCAGGGAACAGGTCAAGAGACCCAGTACTTC	CASSLAQGTGQETQYF
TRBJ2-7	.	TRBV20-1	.	TGCAGTGCCAGAGGGCCCAGCGAGCAGTACTTC	CSARGPSEQYF
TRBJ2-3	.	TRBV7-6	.	TGTGCCAGCAGCTTAACAATGGGTCCAGGTAGCGGACACTTCACAGATACGCAGTATTTT	CASSLTMGPGSGHFTDTQYF
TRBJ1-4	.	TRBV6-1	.	TGTGCCAGCACCAGCCCCACTAAGCTTCTAGGAAAACTGTTTTTT	CASTSPTKLLGKLFF
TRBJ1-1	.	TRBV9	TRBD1	TGTGCCAGCAGCGTAGGAGGGGGACAGACAGACACTGAAGCTTTCTTT	CASSVGGGQTDTEAFF
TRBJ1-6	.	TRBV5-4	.	TGTGCCAGCAGCTTATCACAGGAGACGAATTCACCCCTCCACTTT	CASSLSQETNSPLHF
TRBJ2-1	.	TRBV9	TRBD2	TGTGCCAGCAGCGTTGCGACTAGCTCGGTCGATGAGCAGTTCTTC	CASSVATSSVDEQFF
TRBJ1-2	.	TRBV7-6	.	TGTGCCAGCAGCCTAAGGGGCCTTAACTTC	CASSLRGLNF
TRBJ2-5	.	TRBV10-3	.	TGTGCCATCAAGGGGCGGGAACAAGAGACCCAGTACTTC	CAIKGREQETQYF
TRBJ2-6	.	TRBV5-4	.	TGTGCCAGCAGCTTGGTGTTTTTCGGGGCTGGGGCCAACGTCCTGACTTTC	CASSLVFFGAGANVLTF
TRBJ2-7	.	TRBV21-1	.	TGTGCCAGCAGCAAGGGGGCCGAACCCTACGAGCAGTACTTC	CASSKGAEPYEQYF
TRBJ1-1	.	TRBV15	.	TGTGCCACCAGCAGAGATGTATCGGGGGGGACTGAAGCTTTCTTT	CATSRDVSGGTEAFF
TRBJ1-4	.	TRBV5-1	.	TGCGCCAGCAGCTCTCGGGGAGCAACTAATGAAAAACTGTTTTTT	CASSSRGATNEKLFF
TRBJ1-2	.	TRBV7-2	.	TGTGCCAGCAGCTTACAGGGCTCCCTCTATGGCTACACCTTC	CASSLQGSLYGYTF
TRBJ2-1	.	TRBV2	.	TGTGCCAGCGAAACCCGGGGAACTCGGAGTGTAGATGAGCAGTTCTTC	CASETRGTRSVDEQFF
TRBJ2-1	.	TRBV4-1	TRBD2	TGCGCCAGCAGCCCCTCCGGGACTAGCGGGGGGACGAATGAGCAGTTCTTC	CASSPSGTSGGTNEQFF
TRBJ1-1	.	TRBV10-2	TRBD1	TGCGCCAGCAGTGAGAAGGACAGGGTTGTGAACACTGAAGCTTTCTTT	CASSEKDRVVNTEAFF
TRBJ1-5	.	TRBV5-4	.	TGTGCCAGCAGCTTTTATGGGGGGGGTCAGCCCCAGCATTTT	CASSFYGGGQPQHF
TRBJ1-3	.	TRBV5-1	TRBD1	TGCGCCAGCAGCCGGGGCGGGACAGGGTCTGGAAACACCATATATTTT	CASSRGGTGSGNTIYF
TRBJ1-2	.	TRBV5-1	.	TGCGCCAGCAGACAAGACAGAAACCCCTACACCTTC	CASRQDRNPYTF
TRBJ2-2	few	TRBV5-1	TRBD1	TGCGCCAGCACCCGAACCGGGACAGGGAACACCGGGGAGCTGTTTTTT	CASTRTGTGNTGELFF
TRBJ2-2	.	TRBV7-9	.	TGTGCCAGCAGCTCCGGATTTAGCTATGCCGGGGAGCTGTTTTTT	CASSSGFSYAGELFF
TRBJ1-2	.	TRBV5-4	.	TGTGCCAGCAGCTATAGACACGAGCAGTCCTATGGCTACACCTTC	CASSYRHEQSYGYTF
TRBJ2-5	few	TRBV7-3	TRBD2	TGTGCCAGCAGCTTAAGCGCAGGGAGGGCCCAGTACTTC	CASSLSAGRAQYF
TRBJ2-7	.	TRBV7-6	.	TGTGCCAGCAGCCCGGGGATGAGCGGCACGTCCTACGAGCAGTACTTC	CASSPGMSGTSYEQYF
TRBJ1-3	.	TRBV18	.	TGTGCCAGCTCAAGCCTGGACTTCTTGGTATCTGGAAACACCATATATTTT	CASSSLDFLVSGNTIYF
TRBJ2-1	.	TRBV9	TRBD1	TGTGCCAGCAGCGTTCGTGACAGGGCTAGGGGGGAGCAGTTCTTC	CASSVRDRARGEQFF
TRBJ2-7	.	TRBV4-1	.	TGCGCCAGCAGCCAAGCAGGGTCCGAGCAGTACTTC	CASSQAGSEQYF
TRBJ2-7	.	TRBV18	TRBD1	TGTGCCAGCTCGGGACAGGGGGAAGGCGAGCAGTACTTC	CASSGQGEGEQYF
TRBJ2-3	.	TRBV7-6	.	TGTGCCAGCAGCTTAGTGGGCAGCCACACAGATACGCAGTATTTT	CASSLVGSHTDTQYF
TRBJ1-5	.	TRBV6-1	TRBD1	TGTGCCAGCAGAGACTGGGACAGGGAAAATCAGCCCCAGCATTTT	CASRDWDRENQPQHF
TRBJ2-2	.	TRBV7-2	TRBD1	TGTGCCAGCAGCAAACGGGACAGAGCGAACACCGGGGAGCTGTTTTTT	CASSKRDRANTGELFF
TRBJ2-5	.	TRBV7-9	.	TGTGCCAGCAGCCTCCTGGAGACAGGTGGGGAGACCCAGTACTTC	CASSLLETGGETQYF
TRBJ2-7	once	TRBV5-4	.	TGTGCCACCCATTCCTCACTAGACTACGAGCAGTACTTC	CATHSSLDYEQYF
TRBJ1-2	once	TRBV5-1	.	TGCGCCAGCAGCTTGCCAGGTTCGGATGGCTACACCTTC	CASSLPGSDGYTF
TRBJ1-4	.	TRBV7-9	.	TGTGCCAGCAGCTACAGGGAATCTAATGAAAAACTGTTTTTT	CASSYRESNEKLFF
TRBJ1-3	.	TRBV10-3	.	TGTGCCATCAGGCCGACAGCTGGAAACACCATATATTTT	CAIRPTAGNTIYF
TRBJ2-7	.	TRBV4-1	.	TGCGCCAGCAGCCCCGCGCCCAGGGATGGGTACGAGCAGTACTTC	CASSPAPRDGYEQYF
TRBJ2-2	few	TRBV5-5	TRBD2	TGTGCCAGCAGCTTCGATCTAGCGGGGGGAGGACTGGGAACCGGGGAGCTGTTTTTT	CASSFDLAGGGLGTGELFF
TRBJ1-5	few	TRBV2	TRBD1	TGTGCCAGCCAAGACAGGGATTATAGCAATCAGCCCCAGCATTTT	CASQDRDYSNQPQHF
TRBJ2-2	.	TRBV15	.	TGTGCCACCAGCCATTTGAACACCGGGGAGCTGTTTTTT	CATSHLNTGELFF
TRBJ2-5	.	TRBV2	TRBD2	TGTGCCAGCAGTGAAGCGCTTTGGCGGGGGGACGGAGGGACCCAGTACTTC	CASSEALWRGDGGTQYF
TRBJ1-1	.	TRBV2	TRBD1	TGTGCCAGCAGAGGTTACAGGGGGCGGAACACTGAAGCTTTCTTT	CASRGYRGRNTEAFF
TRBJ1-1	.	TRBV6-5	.	TGTGCCAGCAGTTTCCGCCAGGAGAACACTGAAGCTTTCTTT	CASSFRQENTEAFF
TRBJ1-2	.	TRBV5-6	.	TGTGCCAGCAGCTACCGACGGGATGGCTACACCTTC	CASSYRRDGYTF